The rows below give T cell receptor beta chains drawn from one sample of a study of TIL therapy for anti-PD-1-resistant metastatic lung cancer. Sequenced by immunoSEQ multiplex PCR; TCRdb stores in-frame clones only, minus some. The sample has 45,000 to 50,000 clones, less than 75% seen once; the top ten hold 5.6%. This specimen was tumor tissue, taken at baseline. The receptors stem from a person aged 25 to 80 with non-small cell lung cancer. The CDR3 runs from the conserved cysteine through the conserved F or W. A D gene is named only where the DNA matches it firmly. Clone size is shown for a subset of rows, as once, few, many or a class of expanded clone.

d_gene: NA
v_gene: TRBV30
len: 14
j_gene: TRBJ2-5
abundance: few
CDR3aa: CAWSPGTRQETQYF
CDR3nt: TGTGCCTGGAGTCCCGGGACTCGCCAAGAGACCCAGTACTTC

d_gene: NA
v_gene: TRBV5-6
len: 13
j_gene: TRBJ2-3
abundance: NA
CDR3aa: CASSQDFTDTQYF
CDR3nt: TGTGCCAGCAGCCAGGACTTCACAGATACGCAGTATTTT

d_gene: TRBD2
v_gene: TRBV6-1
len: 16
j_gene: TRBJ2-2
abundance: NA
CDR3aa: CASSDVSGGAGGELFF
CDR3nt: TGTGCCAGCAGTGACGTAAGCGGGGGGGCCGGCGGGGAGCTGTTTTTT

d_gene: NA
v_gene: TRBV19
len: 14
j_gene: TRBJ2-2
abundance: NA
CDR3aa: CASRDDPYTGELFF
CDR3nt: TGTGCCAGTCGGGATGATCCTTACACCGGGGAGCTGTTTTTT

d_gene: TRBD1
v_gene: TRBV28
len: 15
j_gene: TRBJ2-5
abundance: NA
CDR3aa: CASSFSRQGDETQYF
CDR3nt: TGTGCCAGCAGTTTTTCCAGACAGGGTGATGAGACCCAGTACTTC

d_gene: NA
v_gene: TRBV5-4
len: 15
j_gene: TRBJ1-1
abundance: NA
CDR3aa: CASIPRPQLNTEAFF
CDR3nt: TGTGCCAGTATCCCGCGTCCACAACTGAACACTGAAGCTTTCTTT

d_gene: NA
v_gene: TRBV11-2
len: 17
j_gene: TRBJ2-5
abundance: NA
CDR3aa: CASRLGHSMTDQETQYF
CDR3nt: TGTGCCAGCAGGTTAGGGCATTCAATGACAGACCAAGAGACCCAGTACTTC

d_gene: TRBD2
v_gene: TRBV30
len: 15
j_gene: TRBJ2-1
abundance: once
CDR3aa: CAWSVGGSSYNEQFF
CDR3nt: TGTGCCTGGAGTGTAGGCGGGAGCTCCTACAATGAGCAGTTCTTC

d_gene: NA
v_gene: TRBV10-1
len: 15
j_gene: TRBJ2-4
abundance: NA
CDR3aa: CASSESRAGVNIQYF
CDR3nt: TGCGCCAGCAGTGAGTCGAGGGCAGGGGTGAACATTCAGTACTTC

d_gene: NA
v_gene: TRBV23-1
len: 15
j_gene: TRBJ1-5
abundance: NA
CDR3aa: CASSQGRTPNQPQHF
CDR3nt: TGCGCCAGCAGTCAGGGACGGACTCCTAATCAGCCCCAGCATTTT

d_gene: NA
v_gene: TRBV5-6
len: 12
j_gene: TRBJ1-2
abundance: NA
CDR3aa: CASSLRTRGYTF
CDR3nt: TGTGCCAGCAGCTTACGAACTCGGGGCTACACCTTC

d_gene: TRBD2
v_gene: TRBV19
len: 14
j_gene: TRBJ2-1
abundance: NA
CDR3aa: CATEPRGGPNEQFF
CDR3nt: TGTGCCACCGAGCCGCGGGGGGGCCCGAATGAGCAGTTCTTC

d_gene: NA
v_gene: TRBV5-6
len: 15
j_gene: TRBJ2-1
abundance: NA
CDR3aa: CASSLVVAAYNEQFF
CDR3nt: TGTGCCAGCAGCTTGGTAGTAGCGGCCTACAATGAGCAGTTCTTC

d_gene: TRBD2
v_gene: TRBV5-1
len: 15
j_gene: TRBJ2-2
abundance: NA
CDR3aa: CASSWGLADTGELFF
CDR3nt: TGCGCCAGCAGCTGGGGACTAGCGGACACCGGGGAGCTGTTTTTT

d_gene: TRBD2
v_gene: TRBV9
len: 15
j_gene: TRBJ2-1
abundance: few
CDR3aa: CASSPQGSGSNEQFF
CDR3nt: TGTGCCAGCAGCCCCCAGGGGAGCGGGAGCAATGAGCAGTTCTTC

d_gene: TRBD2
v_gene: TRBV6-6
len: 16
j_gene: TRBJ2-1
abundance: NA
CDR3aa: CASSQGLAGADNEQFF
CDR3nt: TGTGCCAGCAGCCAAGGACTAGCGGGAGCAGACAATGAGCAGTTCTTC

d_gene: NA
v_gene: TRBV19
len: 17
j_gene: TRBJ2-3
abundance: NA
CDR3aa: CASSPRDLARLTDTQYF
CDR3nt: TGTGCCAGTAGCCCCCGTGATCTAGCGCGACTCACAGATACGCAGTATTTT

d_gene: NA
v_gene: TRBV14
len: 13
j_gene: TRBJ1-2
abundance: few
CDR3aa: CASSQDSDRVCTF
CDR3nt: TGTGCCAGCAGCCAAGATTCAGACAGAGTCTGCACCTTC

d_gene: NA
v_gene: TRBV28
len: 12
j_gene: TRBJ2-3
abundance: NA
CDR3aa: CATRGEADTQYF
CDR3nt: TGTGCCACTCGCGGTGAGGCAGATACGCAGTATTTT

d_gene: TRBD2
v_gene: TRBV4-3
len: 17
j_gene: TRBJ2-1
abundance: few
CDR3aa: CASSWEQREGPYNEQFF
CDR3nt: TGCGCCAGCAGCTGGGAGCAGCGGGAGGGCCCATACAATGAGCAGTTCTTC

d_gene: TRBD2
v_gene: TRBV6-4
len: 15
j_gene: TRBJ2-1
abundance: NA
CDR3aa: CASSSTSGAYNEQFF
CDR3nt: TGTGCCAGCAGTTCGACTAGCGGCGCATACAATGAGCAGTTCTTC

d_gene: NA
v_gene: TRBV6-1
len: 12
j_gene: TRBJ1-2
abundance: once
CDR3aa: CASRIGFLGYTF
CDR3nt: TGTGCCAGCAGGATAGGGTTCCTTGGCTACACCTTC

d_gene: NA
v_gene: TRBV1
len: 16
j_gene: TRBJ1-4
abundance: NA
CDR3aa: CTSSQEGKGAGEKLFF
CDR3nt: TGCACCAGCAGCCAAGAAGGGAAGGGGGCAGGGGAAAAACTGTTTTTT

d_gene: TRBD1
v_gene: TRBV29-1
len: 13
j_gene: TRBJ1-2
abundance: NA
CDR3aa: CSAGTGADYGYTF
CDR3nt: TGCAGCGCTGGGACAGGGGCTGACTATGGCTACACCTTC

d_gene: TRBD2
v_gene: TRBV6-6
len: 15
j_gene: TRBJ2-5
abundance: NA
CDR3aa: CASSYPGGVGETQYF
CDR3nt: TGTGCCAGCAGTTACCCCGGGGGGGTCGGAGAGACCCAGTACTTC

d_gene: NA
v_gene: TRBV5-1
len: 12
j_gene: TRBJ2-7
abundance: NA
CDR3aa: CASSFRTEEQYF
CDR3nt: TGCGCCAGCAGCTTCCGTACAGAGGAGCAGTACTTC

d_gene: TRBD1
v_gene: TRBV30
len: 13
j_gene: TRBJ2-4
abundance: NA
CDR3aa: CAWSSGTVNIQYF
CDR3nt: TGTGCCTGGAGTTCCGGGACAGTAAACATTCAGTACTTC

d_gene: TRBD1
v_gene: TRBV5-6
len: 14
j_gene: TRBJ1-5
abundance: once
CDR3aa: CASTLTGGVQPQHF
CDR3nt: TGTGCCAGCACCCTCACAGGGGGCGTTCAGCCCCAGCATTTT

d_gene: TRBD2
v_gene: TRBV5-4
len: 13
j_gene: TRBJ2-1
abundance: NA
CDR3aa: CASSPPTSGEQFF
CDR3nt: TGTGCCAGCAGCCCTCCGACTAGCGGAGAGCAGTTCTTC

d_gene: NA
v_gene: TRBV7-6
len: 11
j_gene: TRBJ2-5
abundance: NA
CDR3aa: CASSPPGTQYF
CDR3nt: TGTGCCAGCAGCCCGCCAGGGACCCAGTACTTC

d_gene: NA
v_gene: TRBV9
len: 14
j_gene: TRBJ2-3
abundance: NA
CDR3aa: CASSLGGLADTQYF
CDR3nt: TGTGCCAGCAGTTTGGGGGGGCTGGCAGATACGCAGTATTTT

d_gene: TRBD1
v_gene: TRBV5-1
len: 16
j_gene: TRBJ2-3
abundance: NA
CDR3aa: CASSPWTGEETDTQYF
CDR3nt: TGCGCCAGCAGCCCGTGGACAGGGGAGGAGACAGATACGCAGTATTTT

d_gene: NA
v_gene: TRBV28
len: 11
j_gene: TRBJ2-1
abundance: few
CDR3aa: CASSRGNEQFF
CDR3nt: TGTGCCAGCAGTAGAGGTAATGAGCAGTTCTTC

d_gene: TRBD2
v_gene: TRBV10-1
len: 14
j_gene: TRBJ2-1
abundance: few
CDR3aa: CASSELAGYNEQFF
CDR3nt: TGCGCCAGCAGTGAGTTAGCGGGCTACAATGAGCAGTTCTTC

d_gene: NA
v_gene: TRBV29-1
len: 12
j_gene: TRBJ2-7
abundance: NA
CDR3aa: CSVGQPNYEQYF
CDR3nt: TGCAGCGTTGGTCAACCGAACTACGAGCAGTACTTC

d_gene: NA
v_gene: TRBV5-6
len: 15
j_gene: TRBJ2-3
abundance: NA
CDR3aa: CASSFRSAGPDTQYF
CDR3nt: TGTGCCAGCAGCTTTAGGTCGGCAGGGCCAGATACGCAGTATTTT

d_gene: NA
v_gene: TRBV4-1
len: 14
j_gene: TRBJ1-2
abundance: NA
CDR3aa: CASSQEGRSYGYTF
CDR3nt: TGCGCCAGCAGCCAAGAGGGCAGGAGCTATGGCTACACCTTC

d_gene: NA
v_gene: TRBV5-4
len: 13
j_gene: TRBJ1-1
abundance: NA
CDR3aa: CASSYVRNTEAFF
CDR3nt: TGTGCCAGCAGCTACGTTAGAAACACTGAAGCTTTCTTT

d_gene: NA
v_gene: TRBV4-1
len: 18
j_gene: TRBJ1-5
abundance: NA
CDR3aa: CASSQDRGLGRANQPQHF
CDR3nt: TGCGCCAGCAGCCAAGATAGGGGTCTGGGCAGGGCAAATCAGCCCCAGCATTTT

d_gene: TRBD1
v_gene: TRBV5-1
len: 15
j_gene: TRBJ2-2
abundance: NA
CDR3aa: CASRRDRSNTGELFF
CDR3nt: TGCGCCAGCAGACGGGACAGGTCGAACACCGGGGAGCTGTTTTTT

d_gene: NA
v_gene: TRBV4-1
len: 15
j_gene: TRBJ1-2
abundance: few
CDR3aa: CASSLGDRTIYGYTF
CDR3nt: TGCGCCAGCAGCCTTGGTGACAGGACGATCTATGGCTACACCTTC

d_gene: NA
v_gene: TRBV19
len: 14
j_gene: TRBJ2-2
abundance: NA
CDR3aa: CASSPPERTGELFF
CDR3nt: TGTGCCAGTAGTCCCCCCGAGAGGACCGGGGAGCTGTTTTTT

d_gene: TRBD2
v_gene: TRBV9
len: 17
j_gene: TRBJ2-1
abundance: NA
CDR3aa: CASSVGTSGRAYNEQFF
CDR3nt: TGTGCCAGCAGCGTAGGGACTAGCGGGAGGGCCTACAATGAGCAGTTCTTC

d_gene: TRBD1
v_gene: TRBV27
len: 16
j_gene: TRBJ1-3
abundance: NA
CDR3aa: CASSSFGQGTGNTIYF
CDR3nt: TGTGCCAGCAGTTCTTTCGGACAGGGAACTGGAAACACCATATATTTT

d_gene: TRBD1
v_gene: TRBV30
len: 16
j_gene: TRBJ2-7
abundance: NA
CDR3aa: CALFYPWDRGSYEQYF
CDR3nt: TGTGCCCTATTTTACCCGTGGGACAGGGGCTCCTACGAGCAGTACTTC

d_gene: NA
v_gene: TRBV4-1
len: 17
j_gene: TRBJ2-7
abundance: NA
CDR3aa: CASSQDLGRRSSYEQYF
CDR3nt: TGCGCCAGCAGCCAAGATCTTGGCAGGAGGAGTTCCTACGAGCAGTACTTC

d_gene: NA
v_gene: TRBV5-8
len: 15
j_gene: TRBJ2-2
abundance: NA
CDR3aa: CASSLIVRDTGELFF
CDR3nt: TGTGCCAGCAGCTTGATAGTGAGGGACACCGGGGAGCTGTTTTTT

d_gene: TRBD1
v_gene: TRBV19
len: 14
j_gene: TRBJ2-1
abundance: NA
CDR3aa: CASSPWGQYNEQFF
CDR3nt: TGTGCCAGTAGCCCCTGGGGACAGTACAATGAGCAGTTCTTC

d_gene: TRBD1
v_gene: TRBV5-6
len: 15
j_gene: TRBJ2-5
abundance: many
CDR3aa: CASSFGTGNQETQYF
CDR3nt: TGTGCCAGCAGCTTCGGGACAGGGAACCAAGAGACCCAGTACTTC

d_gene: NA
v_gene: TRBV9
len: 14
j_gene: TRBJ2-5
abundance: NA
CDR3aa: CASSVDGGTETQYF
CDR3nt: TGTGCCAGCAGCGTAGACGGAGGGACGGAGACCCAGTACTTC

d_gene: TRBD1
v_gene: TRBV19
len: 15
j_gene: TRBJ2-7
abundance: few
CDR3aa: CASSIDDRATYEQYF
CDR3nt: TGTGCCAGTAGTATAGATGACAGGGCCACCTACGAGCAGTACTTC

d_gene: NA
v_gene: TRBV6-5
len: 15
j_gene: TRBJ1-6
abundance: once
CDR3aa: CASSSTGGDRSPLHF
CDR3nt: TGTGCCAGCAGTTCCACGGGGGGGGACCGATCACCCCTCCACTTT

d_gene: TRBD1
v_gene: TRBV7-2
len: 15
j_gene: TRBJ1-5
abundance: few
CDR3aa: CASSFHGTGGQPQHF
CDR3nt: TGTGCCAGCAGCTTTCATGGGACAGGGGGTCAGCCCCAGCATTTT

d_gene: NA
v_gene: TRBV5-6
len: 11
j_gene: TRBJ1-4
abundance: NA
CDR3aa: CASSLHEKLFF
CDR3nt: TGTGCCAGCAGCTTACATGAAAAACTGTTTTTT

d_gene: NA
v_gene: TRBV10-1
len: 16
j_gene: TRBJ2-1
abundance: NA
CDR3aa: CASSESGGLDYNEQFF
CDR3nt: TGCGCCAGCAGTGAGTCGGGCGGACTGGACTACAATGAGCAGTTCTTC

d_gene: NA
v_gene: TRBV30
len: 14
j_gene: TRBJ1-3
abundance: few
CDR3aa: CAWSVMGSGNTIYF
CDR3nt: TGTGCCTGGAGTGTAATGGGCTCTGGAAACACCATATATTTT

d_gene: NA
v_gene: TRBV10-3
len: 16
j_gene: TRBJ2-2
abundance: few
CDR3aa: CAISVLDLTNTGELFF
CDR3nt: TGTGCCATCAGTGTGTTAGACTTAACTAACACCGGGGAGCTGTTTTTT